What follows are 32 T cell receptor beta chains derived from one specimen sequenced in a study of human T cells and chemical hapten exposure. TCRdb redid the calling of the RACE reads with MiXCR, one entry per CDR3 protein. The sample carries about 84,000 distinct CDR3 sequences, 10% recorded once. Described time point: patch test 2, 6 weeks after DPC sensitization. Treatment denoted: therapeutic diphenylcyclopropenone sensitization with weekly scalp DPC. Here the sequenced sample was whole blood, taken in connection with sensitization to the hapten diphenylcyclopropenone (DPC). These receptors all come from a woman in her fifties or sixties with alopecia areata. Some clones in this sample may be carry-over from other donors' samples.

By sample fraction, this clonotype is medium-sized (0.01 to 0.1%). The J gene is TRBJ2-2, the V gene TRBV2; 10 bases match TRBD2. This CDR3 contains 15 residues. Germline V gene lookup returns CDR1 SNHLY and CDR2 FYNNEI. The junction had 5 bases not matched to a gene; V was cut back by 6 bases and J by 4 bases. In DNA form, the CDR3 reads TGTGCCAGCAGGCTAGCGGGAGCGGCCACCGGGGAGCTGTTTTTT. It codes for CASRLAGAATGELFF. Full variable domain (outside the CDR3, taken from reference TRBV2 and TRBJ2-2): EPEVTQTPSHQVTQMGQEVILRCVPISNHLYFYWYRQILGQKVEFLVSFYNNEISEKSEIFDDQFSVERPDGSNFTLKIRSTKLEDSAMYFCASRLAGAATGELFFGEGSRLTVL.

This clonotype appeared many times. The V and J genes are TRBV12-3 or TRBV12-4 and TRBJ1-6; D is perhaps TRBD1 (6 bases). Trimming left V 3 bases short and J 7 bases short, with 10 bases between. This CDR3 is 14 amino acids long. The CDR3 spells CASSFRRGNSPLHF. The CDR3 nucleotides read TGTGCCAGCAGTTTTAGGAGGGGGAATTCACCCCTCCACTTT.

The chain combines TRBV7-2 with TRBJ1-1, with unresolved D. Deletions cut 2 bases from V and 1 base from J, with 8 bases between. The CDR3 sequence is 14 residues long. CDR1 and CDR2 from the germline V gene are SGHTA and FQGNSA. In DNA, the CDR3 is TGTGCCAGCAGCTTACAGTGGGGGAACACTGAAGCTTTCTTT. Translated, it gives CASSLQWGNTEAFF.

This clonotype appeared a few times. J is TRBJ2-1 and V is TRBV3-1; 8 nucleotides agree with TRBD1. With 4 bases clipped from V and 9 bases from J, the junction kept 8 bases outside the gene matches. CDR1 and CDR2 (germline): LGHDT, YNNKEL (reference sequence). CDR3 length: 14 amino acids. This CDR3 reads CASSLRTGSSEQFF. The CDR3 DNA follows: TGTGCCAGCAGCCTCCGGACAGGGTCTAGTGAGCAGTTCTTC.

This clonotype was seen at least ten times. V and J are TRBV6-6 and TRBJ2-3, with D perhaps matching TRBD2 (5 bases). CDR1 is MNHNY, CDR2 SVGAGI, per germline (reference sequence). This CDR3 comprises 11 residues. Trimming removed 8 bases from V and 2 bases from J, with 5 bases in between. This CDR3 reads CASGLTDTQYF. The DNA for the CDR3 is TGTGCCAGCGGACTCACAGATACGCAGTATTTT.

This clonotype was observed many times. The chain recombines TRBV20-1 with TRBJ2-1; 7 nucleotides line up with TRBD2. V lost 2 bases and J lost 7; bases outside the gene matches: 11. Germline V gene data show CDR1 as DFQATT and CDR2 as SNEGSKA (reference sequence). This CDR3 contains 15 residues. CDR3 nucleotide sequence: TGCAGTGCTAGAAGGCCGGGGAGGGACGCTAATGAGCAGTTCTTC. It specifies CSARRPGRDANEQFF.

This clonotype was counted at least ten times. The V and J genes are TRBV28 and TRBJ2-7, with 15 bases identical to TRBD2. The CDR3 extends over 21 amino acids. The junction had 19 bases not matched to a gene; V was cut back by 4 bases and J by 3 bases. From germline, CDR1 is MDHEN and CDR2 SYDVKM. The CDR3 is CASSSDYAQGLAGGLSYEQYF. CDR3 sequence (DNA): TGTGCCAGCAGTTCGGATTATGCTCAGGGACTAGCGGGAGGCCTGAGCTACGAGCAGTACTTC.

This clonotype was recorded a few times. CDR3 coding DNA: TGTGCCAGCAGTCCTGGACTAGCGGGAGCCGAGCAGTACTTC. The encoded protein is CASSPGLAGAEQYF. The genes are TRBV7-2 and TRBJ2-7; TRBD2 agrees at 13 bases. The CDR3 has 14 residues. CDR1 is SGHTA, CDR2 FQGNSA, per germline. After removal of 6 bases from V and 6 bases from J, the junction contained 5 bases not matched to a gene.

This clonotype was seen a few times. The chain uses TRBV5-5 and TRBJ1-5; D uncertain. Germline values: CDR1 SGHKS, CDR2 YYEKEE (reference sequence). CDR3 length equals 13 residues. The V and J ends lost 2 bases and 5 bases respectively, with 8 bases between them. CDR3 protein: CASSFGVHQPQHF. In DNA form, the CDR3 reads TGTGCCAGCAGCTTTGGGGTCCATCAGCCCCAGCATTTT.

This clonotype was counted ten times or more. The rearrangement links TRBV28 to TRBJ2-7, with 7 bases fitting TRBD1. CDR3 length equals 14 residues. V lost 7 bases and J lost 5; bases outside the gene matches: 11. Germline V gene lookup returns CDR1 MDHEN and CDR2 SYDVKM. CDR3 sequence (DNA): TGTGCCAGCAAAGGGGGCCGTAGGTCCGACGAGCAGTACTTC. Residues: CASKGGRRSDEQYF.

The chain joins TRBV20-1 to TRBJ2-7; TRBD2 agrees at 8 bases. The CDR3 has 15 residues. CDR1 is DFQATT and CDR2 is SNEGSKA in the germline V gene (reference sequence). With V trimmed by 6 bases and J by 2 bases, 12 bases remained unmatched. This CDR3 is CSALRWGLVPYEQYF. The CDR3 region has the DNA TGCAGTGCCCTCAGATGGGGACTAGTGCCCTACGAGCAGTACTTC.

As concerns this clonotype: A junction end diverges from the germline sequence, so it may reflect a read error. The chain carries TRBV7-9 and TRBJ2-1, with TRBD2 matching over 12 bases. The CDR3 is 17 amino acids. Looked up from germline, CDR1 is SEHNR and CDR2 is FQNEAQ (reference sequence). The DNA of the CDR3 is TGTGCCGGCAGCCAGTGGGCTAGCGGGAGGGCCGTAGATGAGCAGTTCTTC. As protein: CAGSQWASGRAVDEQFF.

In its sample, this clonotype was seen a few times. The rearrangement links TRBV5-6 to TRBJ1-5, with D unclear. This CDR3 comprises 12 residues. Germline V gene data show CDR1 as SGHDT and CDR2 as YYEEEE. Trimming took 3 bases from V and 6 from J, leaving 7 bases between them. CDR3 protein: CASSSRAQPQHF. For the CDR3, the DNA is TGTGCCAGCAGCTCGCGGGCTCAGCCCCAGCATTTT.

This clonotype was seen many times. J is TRBJ2-3 and V is TRBV7-6; the D gene is possibly TRBD1 (5 bases). The CDR3 length is 14 residues. From germline, CDR1 is SGHVS and CDR2 FNYEAQ. Trimming shortened V by 5 bases and J by 5 bases, and 14 bases separated the two germline ends. The DNA of the CDR3 is TGTGCCAGCAGCGTAGGGGAAGGGCAAGATACGCAGTATTTT. This translates into CASSVGEGQDTQYF. The whole variable domain, filled in from reference TRBV7-6 and TRBJ2-3, reads GAGVSQSPRYKVTKRGQDVALRCDPISGHVSLYWYRQALGQGPEFLTYFNYEAQQDKSGLPNDRFSAERPEGSISTLTIQRTEQRDSAMYRCASSVGEGQDTQYFGPGTRLTVL.

Many counts were recorded for this clonotype. The chain couples TRBV6-5 to TRBJ1-6; D ambiguous. Germline CDR1 reads MNHEY; CDR2 reads SVGAGI. The length of the CDR3 is 16 residues. Trimming took 4 bases from V and 0 from J, leaving 10 bases between them. The CDR3: CASSSLQSSYNSPLHF. CDR3 DNA: TGTGCCAGCAGTTCGCTACAGAGCTCCTATAATTCACCCCTCCACTTT.

This clonotype was seen repeatedly, ten times or more. The V and J genes are TRBV21-1 and TRBJ1-5; TRBD1, the table's D call, was not compared with the DNA. TRBV21-1 counts as a pseudogene. The CDR3 has 13 residues. CDR3 protein: CASISPGNQPQHF. CDR3 in DNA: TGTGCCAGCATATCCCCAGGGAATCAGCCCCAGCATTTT.

This clonotype was observed at least ten times. J is TRBJ1-5 and V is TRBV11-2; TRBD1 is a possible D gene (5 bases). CDR1 is SGHAT and CDR2 is FQNNGV in the germline V gene. The CDR3 is 13 amino acids. V lost 0 bases and J 9 bases, leaving 9 bases between the germline ends. DNA of the CDR3: TGTGCCAGCAGCTTAGAGGGGGGTCTGCCCCAGCATTTT. It specifies CASSLEGGLPQHF.

The chain joins TRBV7-2 to TRBJ2-1; maybe TRBD1 (6 bases). Germline values: CDR1 SGHTA, CDR2 FQGNSA. V shed 5 bases and J shed 9 bases, with 14 bases lying between them. This CDR3 has 13 residues. The CDR3 is CASSITGHPEQFF. In DNA, the CDR3 is TGTGCCAGCAGCATCACAGGGCACCCTGAGCAGTTCTTC.

The chain uses TRBV18 and TRBJ1-1; D gene unclear. Germline-derived CDR1 and CDR2 are KGHSH and LQKENI. Trimming stripped 3 bases from V and 1 base from J, with 3 bases between. The CDR3 length is 12 residues. The CDR3 region has the DNA TGTGCCAGCTCACCGGCGAACACTGAAGCTTTCTTT. Translation: CASSPANTEAFF.

This clonotype was seen a handful of times. This rearrangement joins TRBV7-9 to TRBJ1-6, with TRBD1 matching over 11 bases. The V gene end was trimmed by 1 base and the J gene end by 10 bases; junction bases not matched to a gene: 6. The CDR3 has 16 amino acids. From germline, CDR1 is SEHNR and CDR2 FQNEAQ (reference sequence). DNA for the CDR3: TGTGCCAGCAGCTTAGGGAGGACAGGGGGCGACTCACCCCTCCACTTT. The encoded protein is CASSLGRTGGDSPLHF.

This clonotype was found many times. The chain employs TRBV7-9 and TRBJ1-5, with D possibly being TRBD1 (5 bases). The CDR3 is made up of 14 amino acids. V lost 5 bases to trimming and J lost 3 bases, with 11 bases between them. The germline gives CDR1 SEHNR, CDR2 FQNEAQ (reference sequence). As DNA, the CDR3 is TGTGCCAGCAGCCCCCAGGGAAACAATCAGCCCCAGCATTTT. It specifies CASSPQGNNQPQHF.

The rearrangement joins TRBV28 to TRBJ2-2; D call uncertain. Looked up from germline, CDR1 is MDHEN and CDR2 is SYDVKM. V was clipped by 0 bases and J by 4 bases, with 12 bases between them. The CDR3 runs 16 residues. The CDR3 here is CASSLCLHDCTGELFF. The CDR3 region has the DNA TGTGCCAGCAGTTTATGTCTGCATGATTGCACCGGGGAGCTGTTTTTT.

The chain joins TRBV18 to TRBJ1-1; the match to TRBD1 covers 9 bases. After removal of 5 bases from V and 4 bases from J, the junction contained 5 bases not matched to a gene. Germline-derived CDR1 and CDR2 are KGHSH and LQKENI. CDR3 size: 14 residues. CDR3 coding DNA: TGTGCCAGCTCAGCACAGGGGGCGGCCACTGAAGCTTTCTTT. Protein: CASSAQGAATEAFF. Full variable domain (remainder filled in from reference TRBV18 and TRBJ1-1): NAGVMQNPRHLVRRRGQEARLRCSPMKGHSHVYWYRQLPEEGLKFMVYLQKENIIDESGMPKERFSAEFPKEGPSILRIQQVVRGDSAAYFCASSAQGAATEAFFGQGTRLTVV.

The V and J genes are TRBV3-1 and TRBJ2-3; no firm D call. CDR1 and CDR2 (germline): LGHDT, YNNKEL (reference sequence). V lost 2 bases and J lost 3, with 15 bases in between. CDR3 size: 16 residues. CDR3 protein: CASSQPYQRQTDTQYF. For the CDR3, the DNA is TGTGCCAGCAGCCAACCGTATCAGCGCCAGACAGATACGCAGTATTTT.

This clonotype has at least ten counts. The chain joins TRBV29-1 to TRBJ2-7; 10 bases align to TRBD2. Trimming cost V 6 bases and J 7 bases; bases outside gene matches: 9. The CDR3 loop spans 13 amino acids. From germline, CDR1 is SQVTM and CDR2 ANQGSEA. This chain's CDR3 is CSVGLASEGEQYF. The DNA for the CDR3 is TGCAGCGTGGGACTAGCGTCGGAGGGGGAGCAGTACTTC.

The V gene is TRBV6-5, the J gene TRBJ1-2; possible D gene TRBD1, 6 bases. This CDR3 has 13 residues. From germline, CDR1 is MNHEY and CDR2 SVGAGI. V was cut by 4 bases and J by 8 bases, with 14 bases left in between. CDR3 nucleotide sequence: TGTGCCAGCAGTTCCTTCTCGACAGGCGGCTACACCTTC. Its protein is CASSSFSTGGYTF.

The V call is TRBV18, the J call TRBJ1-6; the D is unclear. V lost 6 bases, J lost 0 bases, and 12 bases lay in between. The germline gives CDR1 KGHSH, CDR2 LQKENI. This CDR3 region has 16 residues. The CDR3 reads CASSEVQSSYNSPLHF. In nucleotides, the CDR3 is TGTGCCAGCTCCGAGGTGCAGAGCTCCTATAATTCACCCCTCCACTTT.

A few counts support this clonotype. The genes are TRBV29-1 and TRBJ2-5, with 11 bases fitting TRBD1. This CDR3 spans 15 amino acids. Trimming at V came to 7 bases and at J to 2 bases, leaving 9 bases not matched to a gene. Germline V gives CDR1 SQVTM, CDR2 ANQGSEA. CDR3 sequence (DNA): TGCAGCGCCGGAACGGACAGGGGGCGGCAAGAGACCCAGTACTTC. As protein: CSAGTDRGRQETQYF. The full variable domain, completed using reference TRBV29-1 and TRBJ2-5, is SAVISQKPSRDICQRGTSLTIQCQVDSQVTMMFWYRQQPGQSLTLIATANQGSEATYESGFVIDKFPISRPNLTFSTLTVSNMSPEDSSIYLCSAGTDRGRQETQYFGPGTRLLVL.

This clonotype was picked up many times. This sequence joins TRBV29-1 and TRBJ2-1; D not resolved. Trimming stripped 3 bases from V and 4 bases from J, with 4 bases between. This CDR3 has 11 residues. CDR1 is SQVTM, CDR2 ANQGSEA, per germline. DNA of the CDR3: TGCAGCGTTGACGGTTACAATGAGCAGTTCTTC. Protein: CSVDGYNEQFF.

This clonotype was counted between two and nine times. V and J are TRBV11-3 and TRBJ2-2; 7 bases fit TRBD2. With V trimmed by 1 base and J by 4 bases, 9 bases remained unmatched. Germline-derived CDR1 and CDR2 are SGHNT and YENEEA. The CDR3 contains 17 residues. The CDR3: CASSLGGGGPVTGELFF. In DNA, the CDR3 is TGTGCCAGCAGCTTAGGTGGGGGAGGGCCTGTCACCGGGGAGCTGTTTTTT. The variable domain in full, completed from reference TRBV11-3 and TRBJ2-2, reads EAGVVQSPRYKIIEKKQPVAFWCNPISGHNTLYWYLQNLGQGPELLIRYENEEAVDDSQLPKDRFSAERLKGVDSTLKIQPAELGDSAVYLCASSLGGGGPVTGELFFGEGSRLTVL.

The CDR3 coding sequence is TGCAGCGGAGGGACAGCGAACACCGGGGAGCTGTTTTTT. It is translated as CSGGTANTGELFF. J is TRBJ2-2 and V is TRBV29-1; 7 nucleotides align to TRBD1. Per germline, CDR1 SQVTM and CDR2 ANQGSEA. Trimming took 7 bases from V and 0 from J; bases not matched to a gene: 2. The CDR3 runs 13 residues.

This clonotype showed up just a few times. The rearrangement joins TRBV29-1 to TRBJ2-1, with D unresolved. The CDR3 extends over 15 amino acids. The ends were cut back, 1 base at V and 3 bases at J, with 13 bases in the middle. Per the germline V gene, CDR1 is SQVTM and CDR2 is ANQGSEA. Here the CDR3 reads CSVEGPVGIYNEQFF. Here the CDR3 DNA reads TGCAGCGTTGAAGGCCCCGTGGGGATCTACAATGAGCAGTTCTTC.